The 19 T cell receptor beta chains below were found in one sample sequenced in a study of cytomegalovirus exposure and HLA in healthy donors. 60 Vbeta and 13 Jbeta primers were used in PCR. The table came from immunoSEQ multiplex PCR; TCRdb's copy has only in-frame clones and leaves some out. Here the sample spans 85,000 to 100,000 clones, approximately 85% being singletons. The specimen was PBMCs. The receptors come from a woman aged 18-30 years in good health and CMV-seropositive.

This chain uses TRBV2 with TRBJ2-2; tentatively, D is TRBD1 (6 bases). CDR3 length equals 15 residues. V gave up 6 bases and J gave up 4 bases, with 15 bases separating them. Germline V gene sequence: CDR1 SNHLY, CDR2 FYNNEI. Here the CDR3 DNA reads TGTGCCAGCAGGGGATCCAGGGGATTCACCGGGGAGCTGTTTTTT. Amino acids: CASRGSRGFTGELFF. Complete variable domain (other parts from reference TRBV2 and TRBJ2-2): EPEVTQTPSHQVTQMGQEVILRCVPISNHLYFYWYRQILGQKVEFLVSFYNNEISEKSEIFDDQFSVERPDGSNFTLKIRSTKLEDSAMYFCASRGSRGFTGELFFGEGSRLTVL.

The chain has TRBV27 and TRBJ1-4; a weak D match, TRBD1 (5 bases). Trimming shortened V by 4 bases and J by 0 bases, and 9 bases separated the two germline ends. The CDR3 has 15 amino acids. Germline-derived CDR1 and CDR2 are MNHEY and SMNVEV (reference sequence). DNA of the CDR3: TGTGCCAGCAGTTCAGGGTTCGCAACTAATGAAAAACTGTTTTTT. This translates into CASSSGFATNEKLFF.

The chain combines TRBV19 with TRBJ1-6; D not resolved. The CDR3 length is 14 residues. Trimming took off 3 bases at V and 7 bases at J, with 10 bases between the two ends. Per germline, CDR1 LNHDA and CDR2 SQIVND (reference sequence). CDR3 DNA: TGTGCCAGTAGTATCTCGGGAATCAATTCACCCCTCCACTTT. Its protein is CASSISGINSPLHF.

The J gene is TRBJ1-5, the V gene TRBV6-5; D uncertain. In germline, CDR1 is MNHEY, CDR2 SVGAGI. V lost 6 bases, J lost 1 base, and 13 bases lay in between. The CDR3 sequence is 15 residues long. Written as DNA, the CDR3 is TGTGCCAGCAGAGAACGGGGAAGGAGCAATCAGCCCCAGCATTTT. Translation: CASRERGRSNQPQHF.

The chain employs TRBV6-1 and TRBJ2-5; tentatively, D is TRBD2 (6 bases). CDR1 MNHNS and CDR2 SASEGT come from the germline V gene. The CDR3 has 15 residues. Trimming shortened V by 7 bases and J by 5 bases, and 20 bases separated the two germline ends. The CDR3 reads CASILGPTRGETQYF. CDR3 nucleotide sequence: TGTGCCAGCATATTGGGGCCAACCCGGGGGGAGACCCAGTACTTC.

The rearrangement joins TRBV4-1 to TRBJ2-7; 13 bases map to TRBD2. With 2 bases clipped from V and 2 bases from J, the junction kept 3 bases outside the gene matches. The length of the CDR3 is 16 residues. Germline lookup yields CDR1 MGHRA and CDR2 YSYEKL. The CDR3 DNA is TGCGCCAGCAGCCAATACACTAGCGGGAGGGCCTACGAGCAGTACTTC. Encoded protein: CASSQYTSGRAYEQYF.

The CDR3 nucleotides are TGTGCCAGCAGTTTCAGGCTAACCCTCGGTGCCGAGCAGTACTTC. Residues: CASSFRLTLGAEQYF. The chain uses TRBV27 and TRBJ2-7; D gene unclear. V was cut by 3 bases and J by 6 bases, with 18 bases left in between. The germline gives CDR1 MNHEY, CDR2 SMNVEV (reference sequence). This CDR3 region has 15 residues.

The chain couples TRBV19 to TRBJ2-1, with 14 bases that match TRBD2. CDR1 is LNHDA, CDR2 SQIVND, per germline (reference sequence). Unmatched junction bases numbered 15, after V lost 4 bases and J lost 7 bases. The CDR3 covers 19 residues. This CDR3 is CASSKSKSGTSGSRNEQFF. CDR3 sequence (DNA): TGTGCCAGTAGTAAATCCAAGTCCGGGACTAGCGGGAGTCGAAATGAGCAGTTCTTC. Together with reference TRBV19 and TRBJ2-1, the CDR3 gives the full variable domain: DGGITQSPKYLFRKEGQNVTLSCEQNLNHDAMYWYRQDPGQGLRLIYYSQIVNDFQKGDIAEGYSVSREKKESFPLTVTSAQKNPTAFYLCASSKSKSGTSGSRNEQFFGPGTRLTVL.

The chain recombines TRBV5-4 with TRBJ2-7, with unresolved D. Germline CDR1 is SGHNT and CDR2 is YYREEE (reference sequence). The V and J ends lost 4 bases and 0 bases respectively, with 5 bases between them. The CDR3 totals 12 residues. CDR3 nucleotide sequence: TGTGCCAGCAGCCAGGACTCCTACGAGCAGTACTTC. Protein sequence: CASSQDSYEQYF. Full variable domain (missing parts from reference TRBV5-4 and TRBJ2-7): ETGVTQSPTHLIKTRGQQVTLRCSSQSGHNTVSWYQQALGQGPQFIFQYYREEENGRGNFPPRFSGLQFPNYSSELNVNALELDDSALYLCASSQDSYEQYFGPGTRLTVT.

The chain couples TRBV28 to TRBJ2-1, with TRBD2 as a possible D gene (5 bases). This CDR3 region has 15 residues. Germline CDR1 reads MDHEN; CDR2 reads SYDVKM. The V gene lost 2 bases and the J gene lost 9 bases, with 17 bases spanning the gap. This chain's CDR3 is CASSLEHERRAEQFF. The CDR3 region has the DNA TGTGCCAGCAGTTTAGAGCATGAACGGCGGGCTGAGCAGTTCTTC. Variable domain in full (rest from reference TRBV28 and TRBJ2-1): DVKVTQSSRYLVKRTGEKVFLECVQDMDHENMFWYRQDPGLGLRLIYFSYDVKMKEKGDIPEGYSVSREKKERFSLILESASTNQTSMYLCASSLEHERRAEQFFGPGTRLTVL.

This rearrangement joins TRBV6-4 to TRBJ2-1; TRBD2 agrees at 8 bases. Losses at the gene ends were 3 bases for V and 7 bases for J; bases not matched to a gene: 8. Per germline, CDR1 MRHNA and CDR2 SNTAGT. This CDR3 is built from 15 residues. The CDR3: CASSEDGGALNEQFF. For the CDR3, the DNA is TGTGCCAGCAGTGAAGACGGGGGGGCGTTGAATGAGCAGTTCTTC.

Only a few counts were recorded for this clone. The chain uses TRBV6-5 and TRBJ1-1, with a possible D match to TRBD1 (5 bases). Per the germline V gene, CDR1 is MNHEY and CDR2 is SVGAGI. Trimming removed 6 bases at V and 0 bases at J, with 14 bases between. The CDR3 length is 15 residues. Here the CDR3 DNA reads TGTGCCAGCAGCCCCTCGGGCAGGGTGAACACTGAAGCTTTCTTT. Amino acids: CASSPSGRVNTEAFF.

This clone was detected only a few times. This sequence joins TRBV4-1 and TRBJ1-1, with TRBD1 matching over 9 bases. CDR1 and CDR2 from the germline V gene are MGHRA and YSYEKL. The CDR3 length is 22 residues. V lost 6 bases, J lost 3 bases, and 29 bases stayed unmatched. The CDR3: CASSRGRIRGRDRAGGDTEAFF. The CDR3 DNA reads TGCGCCAGCAGTCGCGGAAGAATAAGGGGAAGGGACAGGGCCGGCGGAGACACTGAAGCTTTCTTT.

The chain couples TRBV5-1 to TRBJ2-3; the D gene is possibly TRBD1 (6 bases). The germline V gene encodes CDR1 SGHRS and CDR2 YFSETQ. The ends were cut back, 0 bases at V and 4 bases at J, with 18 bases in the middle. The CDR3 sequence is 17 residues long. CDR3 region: CASSLAALGGLADTQYF. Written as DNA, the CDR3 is TGCGCCAGCAGCTTGGCCGCCCTAGGGGGTTTGGCAGATACGCAGTATTTT.

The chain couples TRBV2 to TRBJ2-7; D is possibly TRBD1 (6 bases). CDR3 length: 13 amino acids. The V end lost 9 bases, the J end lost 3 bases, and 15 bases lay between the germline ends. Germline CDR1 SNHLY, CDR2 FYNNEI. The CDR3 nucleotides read TGTGCCAGACAGGGAAGGACAGTCTACGAGCAGTACTTC. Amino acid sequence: CARQGRTVYEQYF.

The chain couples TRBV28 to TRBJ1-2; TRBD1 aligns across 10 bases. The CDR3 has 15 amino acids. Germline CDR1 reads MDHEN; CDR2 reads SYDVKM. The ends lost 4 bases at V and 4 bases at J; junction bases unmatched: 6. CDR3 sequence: CASSSRQGAVYGYTF. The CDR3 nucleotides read TGTGCCAGCAGTTCAAGACAGGGGGCGGTCTATGGCTACACCTTC.

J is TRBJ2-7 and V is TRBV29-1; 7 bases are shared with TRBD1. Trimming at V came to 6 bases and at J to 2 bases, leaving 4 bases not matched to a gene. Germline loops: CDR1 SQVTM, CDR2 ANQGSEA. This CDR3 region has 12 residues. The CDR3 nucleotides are TGCAGCGTACAGGGACAGACCTACGAGCAGTACTTC. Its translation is CSVQGQTYEQYF.

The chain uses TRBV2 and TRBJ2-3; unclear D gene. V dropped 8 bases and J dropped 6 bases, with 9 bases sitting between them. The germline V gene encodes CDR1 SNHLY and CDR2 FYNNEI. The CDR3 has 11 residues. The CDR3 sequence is CASVASDTQYF. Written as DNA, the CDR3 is TGTGCCAGCGTGGCTTCGGATACGCAGTATTTT.

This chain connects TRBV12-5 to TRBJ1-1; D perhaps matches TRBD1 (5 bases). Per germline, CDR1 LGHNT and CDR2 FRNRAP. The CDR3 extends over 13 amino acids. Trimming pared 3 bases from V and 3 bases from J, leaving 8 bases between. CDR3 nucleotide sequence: TGTGCTAGTGGTTTACAGGATTACACTGAAGCTTTCTTT. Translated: CASGLQDYTEAFF.